This section outlines one TCR beta chain sequence together with its context. Germline V lookup: CDR1 MNHEY, CDR2 SVGEGT. V dropped 0 bases and J dropped 2 bases, with 10 bases sitting between them. CDR3 length equals 15 residues. After extraction with the RNeasy kit, 0.5 to 1 ug of the RNA was reverse transcribed using random hexamers. The authors amplified TCR beta CDR3 across 54 Vbeta and 13 Jbeta using immunoSEQ multiplex PCR. TCRdb re-called the immunoSEQ multiplex PCR reads through MiXCR, storing one row per CDR3 protein. The table has under 300,000 distinct CDR3 sequences, almost 97% seen once. These data come from a study of CD8 T cells in Susac syndrome. CD8+ and CD4+ T cells from blood underwent TCR beta sequencing.

The sequenced sample consisted of CD4+ T cells from PBMCs. The clonotype comes from a human donor with Susac syndrome. V and J are TRBV6-2 or TRBV6-3 and TRBJ2-5; no firm D call. The CDR3 region has the DNA TGTGCCAGCAGTTACTCGATCAACGGACAAGAGACCCAGTACTTC. Translating gives CASSYSINGQETQYF.